Described below is a single T cell receptor beta chain sequence and its context. Its antigen is currently unknown. The data belong to a study of vaccination effects on CD4 cells after COVID-19. Study conclusions and caveats: Missing from the study were early post-infection timepoints, and its convalescent patients were few.

Clones were sequenced by immunoSEQ multiplex PCR, and TCRdb holds only the in-frame ones, with some missing. The table includes tens of thousands of clones, over 70% detected once. V was cut by 1 base and J by 4 bases, with 7 bases left in between. The CDR3 runs to 13 residues. CDR1 SGHTA and CDR2 FQGNSA come from the germline V gene. Culture proceeded for approximately 10 days, and CD4+ T cells were then isolated. Everyone in the study got two shots of either the BNT162b2 or mRNA-1273 vaccine. Nobody among the vaccine recipients had prior SARS-CoV-2 infection (nucleocapsid antibodies were negative). IL-2 medium supplanted half the medium on days 3 and 7.

The specimen comprised CD4+ T cells from PBMCs cultured without peptide, sampled after COVID-19 vaccination. The chain employs TRBV7-2 and TRBJ1-2, with D unclear. This clonotype was sampled from a human donor who received a COVID-19 vaccine. As DNA, the CDR3 is TGTGCCAGCAGCTTAGGTCGGGCCTATGGCTACACCTTC. Translated, it gives CASSLGRAYGYTF.